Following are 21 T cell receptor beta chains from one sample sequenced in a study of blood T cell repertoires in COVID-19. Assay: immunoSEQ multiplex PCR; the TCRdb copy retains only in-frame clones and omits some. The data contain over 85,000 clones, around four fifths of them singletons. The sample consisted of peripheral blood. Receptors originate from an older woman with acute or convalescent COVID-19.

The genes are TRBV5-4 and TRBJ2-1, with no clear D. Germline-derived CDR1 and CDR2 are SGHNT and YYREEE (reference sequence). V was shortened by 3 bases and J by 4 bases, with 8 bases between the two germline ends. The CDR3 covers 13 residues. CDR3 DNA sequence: TGTGCCAGCAGCTCGAGCCTTTACAATGAGCAGTTCTTC. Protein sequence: CASSSSLYNEQFF.

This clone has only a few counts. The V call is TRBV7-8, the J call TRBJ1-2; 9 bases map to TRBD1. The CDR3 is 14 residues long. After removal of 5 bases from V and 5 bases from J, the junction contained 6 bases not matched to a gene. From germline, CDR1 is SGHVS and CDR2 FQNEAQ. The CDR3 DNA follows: TGTGCCAGCAGCAGGCCGGGACAGGGATATGGCTACACCTTC. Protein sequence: CASSRPGQGYGYTF.

CDR3 in amino acids: CASSTPGGSIPDTQYF. The CDR3 coding sequence is TGTGCCAGTAGTACCCCAGGGGGATCCATCCCCGATACGCAGTATTTT. The V and J genes are TRBV19 and TRBJ2-3; 7 bases line up with TRBD1. V shed 4 bases, J shed 6 bases, and the junction held 13 bases outside the gene matches. The germline CDR1 and CDR2 sequences are LNHDA and SQIVND (reference sequence). The CDR3 has 16 residues. Complete variable domain (other parts from reference TRBV19 and TRBJ2-3): DGGITQSPKYLFRKEGQNVTLSCEQNLNHDAMYWYRQDPGQGLRLIYYSQIVNDFQKGDIAEGYSVSREKKESFPLTVTSAQKNPTAFYLCASSTPGGSIPDTQYFGPGTRLTVL.

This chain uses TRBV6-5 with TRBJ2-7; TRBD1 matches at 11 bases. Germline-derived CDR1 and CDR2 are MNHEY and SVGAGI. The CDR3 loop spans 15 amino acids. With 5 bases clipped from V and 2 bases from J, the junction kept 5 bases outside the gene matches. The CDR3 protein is CASSHGQGATYEQYF. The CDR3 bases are TGTGCCAGCAGTCACGGACAGGGGGCCACCTACGAGCAGTACTTC.

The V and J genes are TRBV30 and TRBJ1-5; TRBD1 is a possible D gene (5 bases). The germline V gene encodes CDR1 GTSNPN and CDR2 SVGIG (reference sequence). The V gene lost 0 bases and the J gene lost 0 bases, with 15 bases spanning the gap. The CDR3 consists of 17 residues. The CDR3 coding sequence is TGTGCCTGGAGTGTCTCATCAGGGAAACATAGCAATCAGCCCCAGCATTTT. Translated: CAWSVSSGKHSNQPQHF.

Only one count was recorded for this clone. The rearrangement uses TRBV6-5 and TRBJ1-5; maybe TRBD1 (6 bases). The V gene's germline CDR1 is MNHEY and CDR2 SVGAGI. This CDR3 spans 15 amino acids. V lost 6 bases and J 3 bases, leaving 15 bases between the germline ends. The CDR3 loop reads CASRSEGQPNQPQHF. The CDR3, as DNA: TGTGCCAGCAGGTCCGAAGGACAGCCCAATCAGCCCCAGCATTTT.

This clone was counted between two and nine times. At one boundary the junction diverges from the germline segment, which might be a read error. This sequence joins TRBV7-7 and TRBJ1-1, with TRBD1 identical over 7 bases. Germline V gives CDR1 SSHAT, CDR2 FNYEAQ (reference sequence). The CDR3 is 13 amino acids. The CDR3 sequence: CASSSDRVSEAFF. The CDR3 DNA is TGTGCTAGCAGCTCAGACAGGGTGAGTGAAGCTTTCTTT.

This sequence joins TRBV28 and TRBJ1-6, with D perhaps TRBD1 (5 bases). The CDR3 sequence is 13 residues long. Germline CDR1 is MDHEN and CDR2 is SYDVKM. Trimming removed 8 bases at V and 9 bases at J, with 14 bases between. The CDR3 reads CASLRGVGSPLHF. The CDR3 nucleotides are TGTGCCAGCCTTCGGGGGGTTGGTTCACCCCTCCACTTT. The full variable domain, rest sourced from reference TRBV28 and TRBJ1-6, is DVKVTQSSRYLVKRTGEKVFLECVQDMDHENMFWYRQDPGLGLRLIYFSYDVKMKEKGDIPEGYSVSREKKERFSLILESASTNQTSMYLCASLRGVGSPLHFGNGTRLTVT.

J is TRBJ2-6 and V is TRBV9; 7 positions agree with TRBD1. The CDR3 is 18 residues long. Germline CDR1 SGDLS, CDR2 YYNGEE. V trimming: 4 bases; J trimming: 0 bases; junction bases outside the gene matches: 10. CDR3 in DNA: TGTGCCAGCAGCCCCGGCAACAGGGGAAGCTCTGGGGCCAACGTCCTGACTTTC. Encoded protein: CASSPGNRGSSGANVLTF.

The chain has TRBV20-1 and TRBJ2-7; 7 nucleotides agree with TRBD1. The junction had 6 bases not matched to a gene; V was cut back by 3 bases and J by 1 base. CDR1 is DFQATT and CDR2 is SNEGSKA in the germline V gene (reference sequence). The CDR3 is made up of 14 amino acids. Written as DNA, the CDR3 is TGCAGTGCTAGTGGGACAGAGCTATCCTACGAGCAGTACTTC. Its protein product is CSASGTELSYEQYF.

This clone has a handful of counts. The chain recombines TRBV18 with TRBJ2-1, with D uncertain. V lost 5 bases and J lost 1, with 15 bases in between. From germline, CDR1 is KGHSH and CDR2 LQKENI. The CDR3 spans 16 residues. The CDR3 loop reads CASSSTALTSYNEQFF. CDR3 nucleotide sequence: TGTGCCAGCTCATCAACAGCTCTCACATCCTACAATGAGCAGTTCTTC.

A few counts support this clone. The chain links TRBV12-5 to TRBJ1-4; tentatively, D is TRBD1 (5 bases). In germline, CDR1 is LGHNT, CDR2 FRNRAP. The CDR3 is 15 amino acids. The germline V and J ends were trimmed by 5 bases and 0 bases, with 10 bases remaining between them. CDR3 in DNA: TGTGCTAGTGGTGGCCCAGGGACAACTAATGAAAAACTGTTTTTT. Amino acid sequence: CASGGPGTTNEKLFF.

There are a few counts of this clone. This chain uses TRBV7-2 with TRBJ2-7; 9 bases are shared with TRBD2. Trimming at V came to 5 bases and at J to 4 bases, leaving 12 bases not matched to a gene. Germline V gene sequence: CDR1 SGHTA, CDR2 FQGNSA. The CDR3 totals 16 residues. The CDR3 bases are TGTGCCAGCAGCGTACAGGGCGGTAGCGGGGGATACGAGCAGTACTTC. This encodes CASSVQGGSGGYEQYF.

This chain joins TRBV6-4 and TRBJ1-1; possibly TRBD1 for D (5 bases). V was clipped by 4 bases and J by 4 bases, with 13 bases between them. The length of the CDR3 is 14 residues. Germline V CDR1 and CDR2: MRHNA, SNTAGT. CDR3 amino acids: CASSVDSWRTEAFF. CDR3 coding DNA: TGTGCCAGCAGTGTCGACAGTTGGCGCACTGAAGCTTTCTTT.

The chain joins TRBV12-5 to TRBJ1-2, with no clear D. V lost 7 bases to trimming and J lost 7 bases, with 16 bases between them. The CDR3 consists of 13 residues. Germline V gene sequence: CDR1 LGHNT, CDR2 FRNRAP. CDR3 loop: CASALGDTFGYTF. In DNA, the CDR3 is TGTGCTAGTGCCTTGGGAGACACGTTTGGCTACACCTTC.

In DNA, the CDR3 is TGCGCCAGTGCACAGGGGTTCACTGAAGCTTTCTTT. It encodes CASAQGFTEAFF. The gene calls are TRBV10-2 and TRBJ1-1; TRBD1 matches at 7 bases. The V gene end was trimmed by 9 bases and the J gene end by 4 bases; junction bases not matched to a gene: 5. The CDR3 spans 12 residues. CDR1 is WSHSY and CDR2 is SAAADI in the germline V gene.

This CDR3 is CASSQGSYNEQFF. In DNA, the CDR3 is TGTGCCAGCAGCCAGGGGTCCTACAATGAGCAGTTCTTC. This rearrangement joins TRBV2 to TRBJ2-1, with D possibly TRBD1 on 6 matching bases. The CDR3 covers 13 residues. Germline V gene sequence: CDR1 SNHLY, CDR2 FYNNEI. Trimming took 6 bases from V and 1 from J, leaving 7 bases between them.

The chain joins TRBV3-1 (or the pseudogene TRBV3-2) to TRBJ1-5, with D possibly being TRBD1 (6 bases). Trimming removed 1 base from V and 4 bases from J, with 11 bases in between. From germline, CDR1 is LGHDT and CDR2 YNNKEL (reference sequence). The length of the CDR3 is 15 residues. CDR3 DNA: TGTGCCAGCAGCCAAGGGGGCAGGGGAAATCAGCCCCAGCATTTT. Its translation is CASSQGGRGNQPQHF.

The CDR3 protein is CASSSRSGYTF. The DNA of the CDR3 is TGTGCCAGCAGCTCACGCAGTGGCTACACCTTC. The gene calls are TRBV7-9 and TRBJ1-2, with D unresolved. Trimming left V 4 bases short and J 7 bases short, with 7 bases between. The CDR3 spans 11 residues. In germline, CDR1 is SEHNR, CDR2 FQNEAQ (reference sequence).

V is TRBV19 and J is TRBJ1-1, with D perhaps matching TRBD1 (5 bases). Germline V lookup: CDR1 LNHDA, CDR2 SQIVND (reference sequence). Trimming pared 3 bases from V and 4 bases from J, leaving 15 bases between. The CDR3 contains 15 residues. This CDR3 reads CASSIVEWGLTEAFF. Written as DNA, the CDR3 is TGTGCCAGTAGTATTGTCGAGTGGGGCCTCACTGAAGCTTTCTTT.

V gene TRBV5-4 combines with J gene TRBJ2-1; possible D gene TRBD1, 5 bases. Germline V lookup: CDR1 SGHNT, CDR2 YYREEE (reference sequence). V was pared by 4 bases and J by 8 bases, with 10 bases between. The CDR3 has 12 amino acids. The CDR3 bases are TGTGCCAGCAGCCGTTTGGGGCATGAGCAGTTCTTC. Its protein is CASSRLGHEQFF.